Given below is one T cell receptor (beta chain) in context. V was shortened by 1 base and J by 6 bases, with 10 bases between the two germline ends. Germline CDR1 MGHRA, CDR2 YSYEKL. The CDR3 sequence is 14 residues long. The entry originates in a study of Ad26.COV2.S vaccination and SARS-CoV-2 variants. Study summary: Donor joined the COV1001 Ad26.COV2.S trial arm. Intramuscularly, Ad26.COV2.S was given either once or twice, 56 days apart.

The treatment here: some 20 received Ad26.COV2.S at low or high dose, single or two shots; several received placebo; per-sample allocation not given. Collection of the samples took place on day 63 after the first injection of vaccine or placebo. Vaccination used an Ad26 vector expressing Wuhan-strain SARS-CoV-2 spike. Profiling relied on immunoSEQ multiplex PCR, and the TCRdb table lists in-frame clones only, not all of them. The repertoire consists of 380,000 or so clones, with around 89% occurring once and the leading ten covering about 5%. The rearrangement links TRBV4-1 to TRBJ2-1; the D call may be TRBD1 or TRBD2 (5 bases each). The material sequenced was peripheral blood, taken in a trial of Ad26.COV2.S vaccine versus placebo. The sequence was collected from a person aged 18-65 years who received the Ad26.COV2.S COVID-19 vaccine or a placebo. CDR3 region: CASSQAARGNEQFF. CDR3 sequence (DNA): TGCGCCAGCAGCCAAGCGGCGAGGGGCAATGAGCAGTTCTTC.